The rows below give T cell receptor beta chains drawn from one sample of a study of cytomegalovirus exposure and HLA in healthy donors. Generated by immunoSEQ multiplex PCR, the TCRdb table keeps only in-frame clones and is missing some. The profile shows approximately 120,000 clones, 75% to 85% of them singletons. Material for sequencing was PBMCs. These receptors were obtained from a woman aged 45-65 years in good health and CMV-seropositive. CDR3s include the opening cysteine and the closing phenylalanine or tryptophan. A D gene is named only where the DNA matches it firmly. Clone size is not always given. Where it is, it says once, few, many or a class for expanded clones.

v_call,j_call,d_call,clone_size,cdr3_aa,cdr3_nt
TRBV11-3,TRBJ2-3,TRBD1,NA,CASSSGTAINTDTQYF,TGTGCCAGCAGCTCCGGGACAGCGATCAACACAGATACGCAGTATTTT
TRBV7-6,TRBJ2-1,NA,NA,CASSFRLAESPRGRKFF,TGTGCCAGCAGCTTCCGTTTAGCGGAGTCCCCCCGTGGAAGGAAGTTCTTC
TRBV7-9,TRBJ1-1,NA,NA,CASSLWRDQNTEAFF,TGTGCCAGCAGCCTATGGAGAGACCAGAACACTGAAGCTTTCTTT
TRBV14,TRBJ2-7,TRBD2,NA,CASSQDPFREGWYEQYF,TGTGCCAGCAGCCAAGATCCATTCAGGGAGGGCTGGTACGAGCAGTACTTC
TRBV5-1,TRBJ2-3,TRBD2,NA,CASSDRLAGGIDTQYF,TGCGCCAGCAGCGATCGACTAGCGGGGGGAATAGATACGCAGTATTTT
TRBV9,TRBJ1-2,NA,many,CASSVGGGRAYGYTF,TGTGCCAGCAGCGTAGGGGGGGGGCGCGCCTATGGCTACACCTTC
TRBV11-2,TRBJ1-5,TRBD1,NA,CASSLTGGDQPQHF,TGTGCCAGCAGCCTGACAGGGGGCGATCAGCCCCAGCATTTT
TRBV4-2,TRBJ2-7,NA,NA,CASSQGGAVTYEQYF,TGTGCCAGCAGCCAAGGAGGAGCGGTTACCTACGAGCAGTACTTC
TRBV28,TRBJ2-7,NA,NA,CASRPRGSGRTYEQYF,TGTGCCAGCAGACCCCGGGGTAGCGGACGTACCTACGAGCAGTACTTC
TRBV30,TRBJ2-7,TRBD1,NA,CAWSPGQGPGEQYF,TGTGCCTGGAGTCCGGGACAGGGCCCTGGCGAGCAGTACTTC
TRBV6-8,TRBJ2-7,NA,NA,CASRPRCESCDYEQYF,TGTGCCAGCAGGCCTCGCTGCGAGAGCTGTGACTACGAGCAGTACTTC
TRBV10-3,TRBJ2-1,NA,NA,CAISESGSSYNEQFF,TGTGCCATCAGTGAGTCGGGCAGCTCCTACAATGAGCAGTTCTTC
TRBV28,TRBJ2-7,TRBD2,NA,CASRVLAGGLYEQYF,TGTGCCAGCAGAGTTCTAGCGGGAGGGCTCTACGAGCAGTACTTC
TRBV5-1,TRBJ1-2,NA,once,CASSLDRTYGYTF,TGCGCCAGCAGCTTGGACAGAACCTATGGCTACACCTTC
TRBV2,TRBJ2-2,NA,once,CASREKAGNTGELFF,TGTGCCAGCAGGGAAAAAGCGGGGAACACCGGGGAGCTGTTTTTT
TRBV7-2,TRBJ2-2,NA,NA,CASSTFWGPANTGELFF,TGTGCCAGCAGCACCTTTTGGGGCCCCGCTAACACCGGGGAGCTGTTTTTT
TRBV23-1,TRBJ2-7,TRBD2,NA,CASRHSGRAYEQYF,TGCGCCAGCAGACATAGCGGGAGGGCGTACGAGCAGTACTTC
TRBV6-1,TRBJ2-7,TRBD2,NA,CASRVAGGSYEQYF,TGTGCCAGCAGGGTAGCGGGAGGGTCCTACGAGCAGTACTTC
TRBV4-3,TRBJ2-2,NA,NA,CASSHSRGRTGELFF,TGCGCCAGCAGCCATTCGCGGGGGCGGACCGGGGAGCTGTTTTTT
TRBV28,TRBJ2-3,NA,NA,CASSLTRTDTQYF,TGTGCCAGCAGTTTAACTCGCACAGATACGCAGTATTTT
TRBV7-9,TRBJ2-5,TRBD1,once,CASSPHLTGSQETQYF,TGTGCCAGCAGCCCCCACCTGACAGGGTCACAAGAGACCCAGTACTTC
TRBV28,TRBJ2-2,NA,NA,CASRVAIGELFF,TGTGCCAGCCGAGTTGCGATCGGGGAGCTGTTTTTT
TRBV6-4,TRBJ1-2,NA,NA,CASSEIGGTGYTF,TGTGCCAGCAGTGAGATTGGGGGGACTGGCTACACCTTC
TRBV19,TRBJ2-5,NA,NA,CASSIDSHGTQYF,TGTGCCAGTAGTATAGACTCGCATGGCACCCAGTACTTC
TRBV9,TRBJ1-5,NA,few,CASGRGENNQPQHF,TGTGCCAGCGGCCGAGGAGAGAACAATCAGCCCCAGCATTTT
TRBV14,TRBJ2-3,NA,NA,CASSLRGAVPGADTQYF,TGTGCCAGCAGCCTTCGGGGAGCGGTCCCAGGGGCAGATACGCAGTATTTT
TRBV19,TRBJ1-4,NA,NA,CASTAWAGPPEKLFF,TGTGCCAGTACCGCCTGGGCAGGGCCTCCAGAAAAACTGTTTTTT
TRBV11-2,TRBJ1-1,TRBD1,NA,CASSLGPDRPNTEAFF,TGTGCCAGCAGCTTAGGCCCGGACAGGCCGAACACTGAAGCTTTCTTT
TRBV2,TRBJ2-7,TRBD2,NA,CASRVGLAGGYEQYF,TGTGCCAGCCGGGTCGGACTAGCGGGGGGCTACGAGCAGTACTTC
TRBV6-1,TRBJ1-3,NA,NA,CASSGGFPTSGNTIYF,TGTGCCAGCAGTGGAGGTTTTCCCACCTCTGGAAACACCATATATTTT
TRBV6-5,TRBJ1-2,NA,NA,CASSKKNSYGYTF,TGCGCCAGCAGTAAAAAAAACTCCTATGGCTACACCTTC
TRBV5-1,TRBJ1-6,NA,once,CASSPRIGEYNSPLHF,TGCGCCAGCAGCCCAAGGATCGGGGAATATAATTCACCCCTCCACTTT
TRBV29-1,TRBJ1-1,NA,NA,CSVRQELNTEAFF,TGCAGCGTTCGACAGGAGCTGAACACTGAAGCTTTCTTT
TRBV19,TRBJ2-1,TRBD2,NA,CASSMSLTSGSKSYNEQFF,TGTGCCAGTAGTATGTCATTAACTAGCGGGAGTAAATCCTACAATGAGCAGTTCTTC
TRBV7-6,TRBJ2-3,NA,once,CASSLSWGKGDTDTQYF,TGTGCCAGCAGCCTGAGTTGGGGAAAGGGGGACACAGATACGCAGTATTTT
TRBV7-2,TRBJ2-5,TRBD2,NA,CASSLSGGALQETQYF,TGTGCCAGCAGCTTAAGCGGGGGGGCCCTCCAGGAGACCCAGTACTTC
TRBV2,TRBJ2-2,NA,NA,CASSNSGGPLAGELFF,TGTGCCAGCAGTAATTCCGGGGGGCCCTTGGCCGGGGAGCTGTTTTTT
TRBV2,TRBJ1-2,NA,NA,CASTPGTTNYGYTF,TGTGCCAGCACCCCCGGGACAACTAACTATGGCTACACCTTC
TRBV7-9,TRBJ1-4,TRBD1,NA,CASSFGQGASEKLFF,TGTGCCAGCAGCTTCGGACAGGGCGCTAGTGAAAAACTGTTTTTT
TRBV15,TRBJ2-5,NA,NA,CATSRSRGGTQYF,TGTGCCACCAGCAGATCCCGAGGGGGGACCCAGTACTTC
TRBV6-5,TRBJ2-7,NA,NA,CASSYGPEQYF,TGTGCCAGCAGTTACGGCCCCGAGCAGTACTTC
TRBV7-3,TRBJ2-1,TRBD2,NA,CASSLWRGAYNEQFF,TGTGCCAGCAGCTTATGGCGGGGGGCCTACAATGAGCAGTTCTTC
TRBV4-1,TRBJ1-2,TRBD1,NA,CASSQTGWPGYTF,TGCGCCAGCAGCCAGACAGGGTGGCCTGGCTACACCTTC
TRBV4-3,TRBJ2-2,TRBD2,NA,CAGSQDRGGAYTGELFF,TGCGCCGGCAGCCAAGATCGCGGGGGGGCCTATACCGGGGAGCTGTTTTTT
TRBV6-1,TRBJ2-7,NA,NA,CASRTGGTSYEQYF,TGTGCCAGCAGGACCGGGGGGACATCCTACGAGCAGTACTTC
TRBV2,TRBJ2-7,TRBD1,NA,CASTTGGFPYEQYF,TGTGCCAGCACAACAGGGGGCTTCCCCTACGAGCAGTACTTC
TRBV6-6,TRBJ2-3,TRBD2,large,CASYRAGANTDTQYF,TGTGCCAGCTATCGAGCGGGGGCCAACACAGATACGCAGTATTTT
TRBV5-1,TRBJ1-1,TRBD1,once,CASSLGQGGTESFF,TGCGCCAGCAGCTTGGGACAGGGGGGCACTGAATCTTTCTTT
TRBV6-5,TRBJ2-7,NA,NA,CASSSDRISRQYF,TGTGCCAGCAGTTCAGACAGGATCAGTAGGCAGTACTTC
TRBV6-5,TRBJ2-5,NA,NA,CASSRGRALQETQYF,TGTGCCAGCAGTCGAGGCAGGGCGCTCCAAGAGACCCAGTACTTC
TRBV4-2,TRBJ2-2,TRBD1,NA,CASSPGTGNTGELFF,TGTGCCAGCAGCCCCGGGACAGGGAACACCGGGGAGCTGTTTTTT
TRBV9,TRBJ2-1,NA,NA,CASSVVGAEYNEQFF,TGTGCCAGCAGCGTAGTTGGAGCTGAGTACAATGAGCAGTTCTTC